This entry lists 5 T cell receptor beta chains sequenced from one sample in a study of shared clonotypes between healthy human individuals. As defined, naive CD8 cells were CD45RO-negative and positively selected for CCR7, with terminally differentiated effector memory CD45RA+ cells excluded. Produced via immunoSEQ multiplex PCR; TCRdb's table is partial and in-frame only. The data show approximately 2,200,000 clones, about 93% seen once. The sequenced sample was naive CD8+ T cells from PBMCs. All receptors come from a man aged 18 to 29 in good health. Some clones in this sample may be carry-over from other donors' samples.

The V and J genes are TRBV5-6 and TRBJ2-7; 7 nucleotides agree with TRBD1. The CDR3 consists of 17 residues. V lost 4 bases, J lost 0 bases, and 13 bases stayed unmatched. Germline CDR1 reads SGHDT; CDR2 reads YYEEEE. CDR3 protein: CASSRQKGALTSYEQYF. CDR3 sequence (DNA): TGTGCCAGCAGCCGCCAGAAGGGGGCCCTTACCTCCTACGAGCAGTACTTC. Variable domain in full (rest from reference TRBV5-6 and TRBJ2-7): DAGVTQSPTHLIKTRGQQVTLRCSPKSGHDTVSWYQQALGQGPQFIFQYYEEEERQRGNFPDRFSGHQFPNYSSELNVNALLLGDSALYLCASSRQKGALTSYEQYFGPGTRLTVT.

Here the CDR3 DNA reads TGTGCCAGCAGTTTAAATCCAGGGGGCCTCGGCTACACCTTC. It encodes CASSLNPGGLGYTF. The genes are TRBV27 and TRBJ1-2, with TRBD1 identical over 8 bases. This CDR3 comprises 14 residues. Germline trimming cut 2 bases from V and 8 bases from J; bases unmatched to any gene: 7. Germline CDR1 and CDR2: MNHEY and SMNVEV (reference sequence).

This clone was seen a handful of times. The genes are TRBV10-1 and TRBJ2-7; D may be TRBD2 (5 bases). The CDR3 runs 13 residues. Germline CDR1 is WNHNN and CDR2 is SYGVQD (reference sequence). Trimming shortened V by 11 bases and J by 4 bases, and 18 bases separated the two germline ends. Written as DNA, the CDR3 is TGCGCCCCTTTGAGGGAGAAACTGTACGAGCAGTACTTC. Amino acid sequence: CAPLREKLYEQYF.

Written as DNA, the CDR3 is TGTGCCAGCAGCCTCAGGGGTGGGGGAAACACCATATATTTT. As protein: CASSLRGGGNTIYF. V and J are TRBV28 and TRBJ1-3; possible D gene TRBD1, 6 bases. The CDR3 is made up of 14 amino acids. CDR1 MDHEN and CDR2 SYDVKM come from the germline V gene. V lost 6 bases to trimming and J lost 4 bases, with 13 bases between them. Using reference TRBV28 and TRBJ1-3 for the parts outside the CDR3, the full variable domain is DVKVTQSSRYLVKRTGEKVFLECVQDMDHENMFWYRQDPGLGLRLIYFSYDVKMKEKGDIPEGYSVSREKKERFSLILESASTNQTSMYLCASSLRGGGNTIYFGEGSWLTVV.

The CDR3 reads CASSLGPGSYYGYTF. CDR3 DNA sequence: TGTGCCAGCAGCTTGGGGCCGGGATCCTACTATGGCTACACCTTC. V is TRBV5-6 and J is TRBJ1-2; no clear D gene. V was trimmed by 0 bases and J by 3 bases, leaving 12 bases between them. The CDR3 has 15 amino acids. Germline V gene sequence: CDR1 SGHDT, CDR2 YYEEEE.